This is a list of T cell receptor beta chains from one sample in a study of CD8+ T cells in alopecia areata. Clones were read by immunoSEQ multiplex PCR, and TCRdb kept only the in-frame ones, dropping some. The table has some 150,000 clones, around 58% seen once. This sample comprised CD4+ T cells sorted from blood, obtained at week 0. All receptors derive from a human donor with alopecia areata. CDR3s include the opening cysteine and the closing phenylalanine or tryptophan. The D gene is left open where the match is weak. Clone size is stated in some rows and not others, as once, few, many or a class when expanded.

v_gene	d_gene	j_gene	abundance	CDR3nt	CDR3aa
TRBV5-6	.	TRBJ1-6	.	TGTGCCAGCAGCTTGGGGGGTCGTGAGCGTTCACCCCTCCACTTT	CASSLGGRERSPLHF
TRBV5-1	.	TRBJ2-5	.	TGCGCCAGCAGCTTGTTATACGGACAACCTTACCAAGAGACCCAGTACTTC	CASSLLYGQPYQETQYF
TRBV29-1	.	TRBJ1-2	.	TGCAGCGCAACAGGGAACCGGGGCTATGGCTACACCTTC	CSATGNRGYGYTF
TRBV29-1	TRBD1	TRBJ2-7	few	TGCAGCGCCCACAGGGGTCGGGAGCAGTACTTC	CSAHRGREQYF
TRBV9	.	TRBJ2-5	.	TGTGCCAGCAGCCCGACTAGTGTCCAGGTGACCCAGTACTTC	CASSPTSVQVTQYF
TRBV30	TRBD2	TRBJ2-7	.	TGTGCCTGGACAAGGGGACTAGCGGGGTCCTACGAGCAGTACTTC	CAWTRGLAGSYEQYF
TRBV5-1	TRBD2	TRBJ2-7	.	TGCGCCAGCAGCTCGACTAGCGGTACTACCTACGAGCAGTACTTC	CASSSTSGTTYEQYF
TRBV7-2	.	TRBJ2-5	.	TGTGCCAGCAGCTTAGGTGACCGCAACCAAGAGACCCAGTACTTC	CASSLGDRNQETQYF
TRBV10-3	.	TRBJ2-1	few	TGTGCCATCACCGAGGACGGTGGCAATGAGCAGTTCTTC	CAITEDGGNEQFF
TRBV29-1	TRBD1	TRBJ1-1	.	TGCAGCGTTGTGCCGGACAGGGTGCCTGAAGCTTTCTTT	CSVVPDRVPEAFF
TRBV29-1	.	TRBJ1-1	.	TGCAGCGCCAACGGACGCATGAACACTGAAGCTTTCTTT	CSANGRMNTEAFF
TRBV30	.	TRBJ1-4	.	TGTGCCTGGATTTCGTACCGGGGTGAAAAACTGTTTTTT	CAWISYRGEKLFF
TRBV7-9	TRBD2	TRBJ2-7	.	TGTGCCAGCTTGGAGACTAGCGGGGGATTCGAGCAGTACTTC	CASLETSGGFEQYF
TRBV18	.	TRBJ2-5	.	TGTGCCAGCTCACCAAACCAAGAGACCCAGTACTTC	CASSPNQETQYF
TRBV2	.	TRBJ2-7	.	TGTGCCAGCAAGGAGAGTCAGCCCTACGAGCAGTACTTC	CASKESQPYEQYF
TRBV7-2	.	TRBJ1-2	.	TGTGCCAGCAGCTTAGTTGCGGGCCCCAGCGTAGGCACCTTC	CASSLVAGPSVGTF
TRBV19	TRBD1	TRBJ1-1	.	TGTGCCAGTAGAACAGGGGGACGGGCTGAAGCTTTCTTT	CASRTGGRAEAFF
TRBV6-5	.	TRBJ1-2	.	TGTGCCAGCAGTTACACCACAGGGTTCTATGGCTACACCTTC	CASSYTTGFYGYTF
TRBV6-9	.	TRBJ2-3	.	TGTGCCAGCAGTCCCTCCCTCGGCGCGGATACGCAGTATTTT	CASSPSLGADTQYF
TRBV2	TRBD1	TRBJ2-7	.	TGTGCCAGCAGTGTAGGAGGGACAGGGGTTTACGAGCAGTACTTC	CASSVGGTGVYEQYF
TRBV29-1	TRBD1	TRBJ2-1	.	TGCAGCGTTGAAGATTACTGGACAGGGTACAATGAGCAGTTCTTC	CSVEDYWTGYNEQFF
TRBV4-2	.	TRBJ1-4	once	TGTGCCAGCAGCCAGCGAGTCCCGGCTAATGAAAAACTGTTTTTT	CASSQRVPANEKLFF